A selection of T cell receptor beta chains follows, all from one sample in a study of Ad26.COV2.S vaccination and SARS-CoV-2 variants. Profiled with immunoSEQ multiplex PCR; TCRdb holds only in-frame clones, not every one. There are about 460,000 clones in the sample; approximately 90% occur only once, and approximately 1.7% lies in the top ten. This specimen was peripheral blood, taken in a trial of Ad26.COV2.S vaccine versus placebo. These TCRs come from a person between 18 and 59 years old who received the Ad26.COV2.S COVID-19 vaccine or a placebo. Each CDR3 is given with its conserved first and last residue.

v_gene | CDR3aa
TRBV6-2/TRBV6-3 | CASSTRFGYGYTF
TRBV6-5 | CASSLPGQGFHEQYF
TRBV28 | CASTPQGQGKGSGANVLTF
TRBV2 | CASPFPLAGLADTQYF
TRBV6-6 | CASSHRPGGVGEDEQYF
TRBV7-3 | CASSLLPSGRGGELFF
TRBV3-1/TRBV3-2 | CASSQRTSDYEQYF
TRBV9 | CASSVEVGGRSPLHF
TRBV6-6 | CASSYSRGRGAGELFF
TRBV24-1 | CATSDWEGGVELDEQYF
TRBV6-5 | CATTGVPSNYGYTF
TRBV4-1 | CASSQGLAGRRCNEQFF
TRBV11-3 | CASSLDTSKGNHNSPLHF
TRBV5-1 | CASSPGLDGELFF
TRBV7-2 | CASSLFMAQGSETQYF
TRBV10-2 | CASSRSGPGHYNEQFF
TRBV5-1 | CASSLGGDTQYF
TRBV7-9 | CASSFGGGPYEQYF
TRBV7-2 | CASSLMTGNRGTQYF
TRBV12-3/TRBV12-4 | CASSLRDLYEQYF
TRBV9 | CASSVGTRWEGETQYF
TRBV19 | CASGTEVRDGEKLFF
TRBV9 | CASSPSRGTATLQETQYF
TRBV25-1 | CASSEVSEQFF
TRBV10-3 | CAISEPRRLAGRDTQYF
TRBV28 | CASSLEPYGYTF
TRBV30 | CACERVPNEKLFF
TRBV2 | CASSQAQLNTIYF
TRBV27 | CASSRGQAFDGYTF
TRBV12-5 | CASGLRGGSYNEQFF
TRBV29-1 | CSVSGLAGGTYNEQFF
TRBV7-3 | CASSSTSMDEQFF
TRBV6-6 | CASSYHRVETQYF
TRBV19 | CASTDRHGELFF
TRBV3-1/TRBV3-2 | CASSPPYPGNTEAFF
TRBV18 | CASSPGTDREAFF
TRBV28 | CASSSLTRSGSWYNEQFF
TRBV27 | CASSQRQGSSYNEQFF
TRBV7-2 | CASSFGRVRNEKLFF
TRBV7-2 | CASSLIGGIGNTIYF
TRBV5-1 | CASSDGLAGGWSYNEQFF
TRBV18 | CASSPLVVGPDTQYF
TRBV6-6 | CASRTGTPGYNEQFF
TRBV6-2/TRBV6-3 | CASSALTGANEKLFF
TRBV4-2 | CASSQEGAVPLHF
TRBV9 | CASSVGLAGTGELFF
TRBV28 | CASRTGDYEQYF
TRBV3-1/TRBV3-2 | CASSRGLAGLDEQYF
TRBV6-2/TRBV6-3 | CASSQGFDGQFF
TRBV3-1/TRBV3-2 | CASSQDFTLNTGELFF
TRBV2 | CASRGTSGYEQYF